What follows is one T cell receptor (beta chain) and its context. This entry comes from a study of sequential checkpoint blockade in melanoma. Study-level background: First-line arms were nivolumab then ipilimumab, or the reverse, randomized 1:1.

TCRdb's table, derived via immunoSEQ multiplex PCR, lists solely in-frame clones and lacks some. This sample has under 14,000 clones, with roughly three fifths found just once. Treatment specified: randomized to nivolumab then ipilimumab (arm A) or the reverse (arm B). DNA-damaging chemotherapy had not been given to any patient beforehand. PBMC sorting kept live CD3+CD8+ cells without CD19 or CD56. This CDR3 is built from 16 residues. CDR1 and CDR2 from the germline V gene are SGHTA and FQGNSA. V dropped 6 bases and J dropped 2 bases, with 19 bases sitting between them. This receptor was identified in a human donor with melanoma. The rearrangement joins TRBV7-2 to TRBJ1-2; D is unresolved. Sequencing used CD8+ T cells sorted from blood (inferred from file names), obtained from a patient given nivolumab and ipilimumab in sequence. CDR3 sequence reads: CASSPLPGSENYGYTF. Written as DNA, the CDR3 is TGTGCCAGCAGTCCTCTCCCGGGGTCTGAAAACTATGGCTACACCTTC.